The sequence of this TCR beta chain was determined in a study of CD8 T cells in ankylosing spondylitis. J gave up 1 base and V 4 bases, and 6 bases lay outside the gene matches. The CDR3 is made up of 15 amino acids. Germline assignment: CDR1 SGHAT and CDR2 FQNNGV. This clonotype has a handful of counts. The antigen remains unidentified. Findings of the study overall: CD8+ cells made up the disease-linked clones, which were relatively rare in peripheral blood. A motif in TCR beta, a set of about eight highly homologous variants, appeared characteristic of ankylosing spondylitis blood.

A single record per CDR3 protein comes from TCRdb applying MiXCR to the 5' RACE reads. The top ten hold less than 20% of the sample, which has about 420,000 distinct CDR3 sequences, about 20% seen once. Sequencing input: blood, either unsorted or a sorted T cell fraction (not recorded which). The chain links TRBV11-2 to TRBJ2-7, with TRBD1 identical over 8 bases. This clonotype originated in a male donor with ankylosing spondylitis. CDR3 sequence: CASSYSGGASYEQYF. Written as DNA, the CDR3 is TGTGCCAGCAGCTACTCAGGGGGCGCGTCCTACGAGCAGTACTTC.